The 8 T cell receptor beta chains given below trace back to one sample, sequenced in a study of cytomegalovirus exposure and HLA in healthy donors (dated by TCRdb to 2016 to 2017). Library generation was performed with the immunoSEQ multiplex PCR assay. A mixture of 60 forward primers for TCR Vbeta segments and 13 reverse primers for TCR Jbeta segments was used in the multiplex PCR. Imported from immuneACCESS, the table was reduced by TCRdb to in-frame sequences with V and J called. These copies leave out some clones; in studies compared against another copy, an unresolved V gene accounts for under half, and the cause of the remainder is not known. Recorded for this sample are approximately 220,000 clones; 75% to 80% of them occurred a single time. The ten biggest clones cover about 2% of the sample. Sequencing was done on a sample of PBMCs. The source is a male donor in good health and CMV-seronegative.

The rearrangement links TRBV21-1 to TRBJ2-7; the table names TRBD2, a call not compared with the DNA. TRBV21-1 is an annotated pseudogene. The CDR3 spans 11 residues. CDR3 protein: CAISVTYEQYF. CDR3 bases: TGTGCCATCTCCGTAACCTACGAGCAGTACTTC.

The chain is built from TRBV27 and TRBJ1-2, with TRBD1 as a possible D gene (6 bases). Germline loops: CDR1 MNHEY, CDR2 SMNVEV (reference sequence). CDR3 length: 12 amino acids. With 5 bases removed from V and 6 bases from J, the gap between germline ends came to 10 bases. The CDR3 nucleotides are TGTGCCAGCAGTGGGGGGGCGAATGGCTACACCTTC. Translating gives CASSGGANGYTF.

The chain links TRBV19 to TRBJ2-7, with a possible D match to TRBD2 (5 bases). Per germline, CDR1 LNHDA and CDR2 SQIVND (reference sequence). V was pared by 5 bases and J by 5 bases, with 19 bases between. The CDR3 is made up of 15 amino acids. The CDR3 here is CASSRVEGLAHEQYF. CDR3 DNA sequence: TGTGCCAGTAGTCGCGTTGAGGGTTTGGCCCACGAGCAGTACTTC. The full variable domain, with the rest looked up from reference TRBV19 and TRBJ2-7, is DGGITQSPKYLFRKEGQNVTLSCEQNLNHDAMYWYRQDPGQGLRLIYYSQIVNDFQKGDIAEGYSVSREKKESFPLTVTSAQKNPTAFYLCASSRVEGLAHEQYFGPGTRLTVT.

The chain combines TRBV5-1 with TRBJ1-2; D call uncertain. Trimming removed 0 bases from V and 3 bases from J, with 6 bases in between. This CDR3 region has 13 residues. Germline CDR1 SGHRS, CDR2 YFSETQ. CDR3 amino acids: CASSLAIDYGYTF. CDR3 nucleotide sequence: TGCGCCAGCAGCTTGGCCATAGACTATGGCTACACCTTC. The whole variable domain, remainder taken from reference TRBV5-1 and TRBJ1-2, is KAGVTQTPRYLIKTRGQQVTLSCSPISGHRSVSWYQQTPGQGLQFLFEYFSETQRNKGNFPGRFSGRQFSNSRSEMNVSTLELGDSALYLCASSLAIDYGYTFGSGTRLTVV.

The chain combines TRBV2 with TRBJ2-3; the D is unclear. V shed 1 base and J shed 0 bases, with 5 bases lying between them. Germline V gene data show CDR1 as SNHLY and CDR2 as FYNNEI. This CDR3 has 14 amino acids. CDR3 protein: CASSEGLSTDTQYF. For the CDR3, the DNA is TGTGCCAGCAGTGAAGGTCTAAGCACAGATACGCAGTATTTT.

The V call is TRBV2, the J call TRBJ2-7; 8 nucleotides align to TRBD1. The CDR3 spans 13 residues. Germline trimming cut 7 bases from V and 0 bases from J; bases unmatched to any gene: 2. Germline V lookup: CDR1 SNHLY, CDR2 FYNNEI. As DNA, the CDR3 is TGTGCCAGCAATGGACAGGGCTCCTACGAGCAGTACTTC. Protein: CASNGQGSYEQYF.

The V gene is TRBV7-2, the J gene TRBJ2-2; 9 positions match TRBD1. This CDR3 region has 15 residues. The germline gives CDR1 SGHTA, CDR2 FQGNSA. V lost 2 bases, J lost 6 bases, and 4 bases stayed unmatched. CDR3 protein: CASSLSTGGPGELFF. The CDR3 DNA reads as TGTGCCAGCAGCTTATCTACAGGGGGCCCCGGGGAGCTGTTTTTT.

The CDR3 spells CASSGLGIPRYNEQFF. In DNA, the CDR3 is TGTGCCAGCAGTGGCCTGGGTATCCCCAGGTACAATGAGCAGTTCTTC. V and J are TRBV25-1 and TRBJ2-1; D gene ambiguous. Trimming stripped 4 bases from V and 4 bases from J, with 17 bases between. The CDR3 is made up of 16 amino acids. In germline, CDR1 is MGHDK, CDR2 SYGVNS.